The 18 T cell receptor beta chains given below trace back to one sample, sequenced in a study of shared clonotypes between healthy human individuals. The protocol was immunoSEQ multiplex PCR, while the TCRdb copy is restricted to in-frame clones and leaves out a portion. The sample yields 1.6 million or so clones, about 98.5% seen once. Sequencing input: naive CD4+ T cells sorted from blood. Subset meaning: CD45RA+ positively selected. These receptors were collected from a man aged 30 to 45 in good health.

This clone was counted a single time. The rearrangement links TRBV5-4 to TRBJ2-1; D possibly corresponds to TRBD2 (7 bases). The CDR3 runs 16 residues. V was cut by 4 bases and J by 6 bases, with 20 bases left in between. The germline V gene has CDR1 SGHNT and CDR2 YYREEE (reference sequence). Here the CDR3 reads CASSTEGDYSFNEQFF. CDR3 DNA sequence: TGTGCCAGCAGCACGGAGGGGGACTACAGTTTCAATGAGCAGTTCTTC.

The chain joins TRBV5-1 to TRBJ2-3; D gene unclear. The CDR3 covers 14 residues. Between the trimmed V and J ends, which lost 6 bases and 0 bases, there was a span of 11 bases. Germline loops: CDR1 SGHRS, CDR2 YFSETQ. CDR3 nucleotides: TGCGCCAGCACGAGCCTGGGAAGCACAGATACGCAGTATTTT. It codes for CASTSLGSTDTQYF.

V and J are TRBV4-3 and TRBJ1-2; 8 bases fit TRBD1. V lost 1 base to trimming and J lost 8 bases; unmatched junction nucleotides: 12. The length of the CDR3 is 16 residues. Per germline, CDR1 LGHNA and CDR2 YSLEER. CDR3 in amino acids: CASSQAQGATPLGYTF. The CDR3 DNA is TGCGCCAGCAGCCAAGCCCAGGGGGCGACCCCGCTGGGCTACACCTTC.

This chain connects TRBV6-5 to TRBJ2-7, with D possibly TRBD1 on 6 matching bases. The ends were cut back, 2 bases at V and 0 bases at J, with 11 bases in the middle. The germline V gene encodes CDR1 MNHEY and CDR2 SVGAGI. The CDR3 covers 15 residues. The CDR3 here is CASSYGRGVSYEQYF. DNA for the CDR3: TGTGCCAGCAGTTACGGCAGGGGCGTCTCCTACGAGCAGTACTTC.

The chain carries TRBV4-1 and TRBJ2-7, with 13 positions matching TRBD2. The V segment lost 4 bases and the J segment 5 bases; nucleotides outside the gene matches: 8. Germline values: CDR1 MGHRA, CDR2 YSYEKL. The CDR3 has 16 residues. CDR3 protein: CASSPSGLAGKNEQYF. The DNA of the CDR3 is TGCGCCAGCAGCCCGTCGGGACTAGCGGGAAAAAACGAGCAGTACTTC.

The V call is TRBV11-2, the J call TRBJ1-1, with D hard to call. The CDR3 sequence is 13 residues long. The V end lost 0 bases, the J end lost 3 bases, and 5 bases lay between the germline ends. CDR1 is SGHAT and CDR2 is FQNNGV in the germline V gene. CDR3 region: CASSLDGDTEAFF. The CDR3 coding sequence is TGTGCCAGCAGCTTAGATGGGGACACTGAAGCTTTCTTT.

This chain joins TRBV5-4 and TRBJ2-3; 12 bases fit TRBD1. V lost 4 bases, J lost 4 bases, and 7 bases stayed unmatched. CDR3 length: 16 residues. CDR1 and CDR2 (germline): SGHNT, YYREEE (reference sequence). The CDR3 loop reads CASSVQGQGAADTQYF. CDR3 sequence (DNA): TGTGCCAGCAGCGTGCAGGGACAGGGGGCGGCAGATACGCAGTATTTT.

V and J are TRBV5-4 and TRBJ2-5; TRBD2 aligns across 7 bases. The CDR3 totals 14 residues. The V segment lost 4 bases and the J segment 0 bases; nucleotides outside the gene matches: 3. Germline CDR1 reads SGHNT; CDR2 reads YYREEE (reference sequence). The CDR3 is CASSPGLNQETQYF. CDR3 DNA sequence: TGTGCCAGCAGCCCGGGACTAAACCAAGAGACCCAGTACTTC.

This rearrangement joins TRBV5-1 to TRBJ2-5, with 7 bases fitting TRBD1. The CDR3 extends over 15 amino acids. After removal of 0 bases from V and 9 bases from J, the junction contained 11 bases not matched to a gene. Germline V gene lookup returns CDR1 SGHRS and CDR2 YFSETQ. Here the CDR3 reads CASSLDGTEGRAQYF. CDR3 bases: TGCGCCAGCAGCTTGGACGGGACAGAAGGGAGAGCCCAGTACTTC.

Worth noting for this clone: The sample holds other DNA sequences that translate to the same CDR3. The DNA of the CDR3 is TGTGCCAGCAGCTTGGGCAGGGGGTCTGGAAACACCATATATTTT. Protein sequence: CASSLGRGSGNTIYF. J is TRBJ1-3 and V is TRBV11-2; TRBD1 aligns across 7 bases. The junction had 3 bases not matched to a gene; V was cut back by 3 bases and J by 1 base. The CDR3 is 15 residues long. CDR1 is SGHAT, CDR2 FQNNGV, per germline.

This chain joins TRBV9 and TRBJ2-5; possibly TRBD1 for D (6 bases). V was clipped by 1 base and J by 3 bases, with 13 bases between them. The V gene's germline CDR1 is SGDLS and CDR2 YYNGEE. The CDR3 sequence is 15 residues long. The CDR3 bases are TGTGCCAGCAGCGTAAGGGGGACACCAAAAGAGACCCAGTACTTC. Translation: CASSVRGTPKETQYF. The full variable domain, rest sourced from reference TRBV9 and TRBJ2-5, is DSGVTQTPKHLITATGQRVTLRCSPRSGDLSVYWYQQSLDQGLQFLIQYYNGEERAKGNILERFSAQQFPDLHSELNLSSLELGDSALYFCASSVRGTPKETQYFGPGTRLLVL.

The V gene is TRBV7-6, the J gene TRBJ2-1; TRBD1 is a possible D gene (5 bases). Trimming removed 1 base at V and 7 bases at J, with 14 bases between. The CDR3 loop spans 15 amino acids. The germline V gene has CDR1 SGHVS and CDR2 FNYEAQ. The CDR3 spells CASSLESATGNEQFF. CDR3 nucleotides: TGTGCCAGCAGCTTAGAGTCTGCTACAGGTAATGAGCAGTTCTTC.

The J gene is TRBJ2-3, the V gene TRBV7-2; 12 nucleotides align to TRBD2. The CDR3 loop spans 17 amino acids. Germline CDR1 reads SGHTA; CDR2 reads FQGNSA. V lost 0 bases and J lost 7; bases outside the gene matches: 8. The DNA for the CDR3 is TGTGCCAGCAGCTTAGCGCTGACTAGCGGGAGCGGGTATACGCAGTATTTT. Its translation is CASSLALTSGSGYTQYF. Using reference TRBV7-2 and TRBJ2-3 for the parts outside the CDR3, the full variable domain is GAGVSQSPSNKVTEKGKDVELRCDPISGHTALYWYRQSLGQGLEFLIYFQGNSAPDKSGLPSDRFSAERTGGSVSTLTIQRTQQEDSAVYLCASSLALTSGSGYTQYFGPGTRLTVL.

This sequence joins TRBV27 and TRBJ2-6; 7 bases are shared with TRBD1. Germline V gene data show CDR1 as MNHEY and CDR2 as SMNVEV (reference sequence). With 2 bases clipped from V and 2 bases from J, the junction kept 9 bases outside the gene matches. This CDR3 is built from 18 residues. In DNA form, the CDR3 reads TGTGCCAGCAGTTTACCCCCCGACAGGGTCCCTGGGGCCAACGTCCTGACTTTC. As protein: CASSLPPDRVPGANVLTF.

The rearrangement uses TRBV6-5 and TRBJ2-2; 7 bases line up with TRBD2. V shed 9 bases, J shed 4 bases, and the junction held 8 bases outside the gene matches. CDR1 is MNHEY and CDR2 is SVGAGI in the germline V gene. The CDR3 length is 14 residues. The DNA for the CDR3 is TGTGCCAGTGACGCTAGCGGATCCACCGGGGAGCTGTTTTTT. As protein: CASDASGSTGELFF.

V and J are TRBV2 and TRBJ2-2; D possibly corresponds to TRBD1 (6 bases). CDR1 is SNHLY and CDR2 is FYNNEI in the germline V gene. V lost 8 bases, J lost 2 bases, and 12 bases lay in between. The CDR3 has 14 residues. This chain's CDR3 is CASFRDTNTGELFF. CDR3 DNA sequence: TGTGCCAGCTTCCGGGACACTAACACCGGGGAGCTGTTTTTT.

The CDR3 region is CASRGAGEAYEQYF. Here the CDR3 DNA reads TGCGCCAGCAGGGGGGCAGGGGAGGCCTACGAGCAGTACTTC. The gene calls are TRBV10-2 and TRBJ2-7; the D gene could be TRBD1 or TRBD2 (6 bases each). Trimming took 6 bases from V and 2 from J, leaving 14 bases between them. The CDR3 extends over 14 amino acids. CDR1 is WSHSY, CDR2 SAAADI, per germline.

The chain carries TRBV11-2 and TRBJ2-7; 13 bases line up with TRBD2. From germline, CDR1 is SGHAT and CDR2 FQNNGV. This CDR3 spans 14 amino acids. V lost 6 bases, J lost 4 bases, and 3 bases stayed unmatched. The CDR3: CASRQLAGGYEQYF. For the CDR3, the DNA is TGTGCCAGCAGGCAACTAGCGGGAGGGTACGAGCAGTACTTC.